Here is one T cell receptor (beta chain) with its context. What it binds is not known. TCRdb analysed the reads with MiXCR anew, one entry per CDR3 protein. The data contain some 500,000 distinct CDR3 sequences, over 35% of them singletons. The entry originates in a study of T cell repertoires in cytomegalovirus infection. Overall study: Selection of CMV epitopes for the study included recently identified HLA-C-restricted and well-studied HLA-B-restricted ones. Public TCR beta signatures indicated both CMV infection and matching HLA type.

Study-level findings and limits: Carriers of CMV and the relevant HLA type were discriminated by public TCR beta frequency. HLA-C-restricted CMV clonotypes gave the most frequent clonotype in two of eight donors.

Germline loops: CDR1 LNHDA, CDR2 SQIVND (reference sequence). V lost 5 bases to trimming and J lost 10 bases, with 17 bases between them. The CDR3 has 13 amino acids. This receptor was identified in a human donor in good health (CMV status not recorded). Some clones in this sample may be carry-over from other donors' samples. The chain recombines TRBV19 with TRBJ2-5; TRBD1 is a possible D gene (6 bases). The source material was cultured PBMCs, sampled from culture after CMV antigen stimulation. The CDR3 is CASSDQGQGVQYF. The CDR3 DNA is TGTGCCAGTAGTGATCAGGGGCAGGGAGTCCAGTACTTC.